Listed here are 23 T cell receptor beta chains from one sample, sequenced in a study of radiotherapy plus CTLA-4 blockade in lung cancer. The data were produced by immunoSEQ multiplex PCR, yet TCRdb's version contains in-frame clones alone and is incomplete. Of 80,000 or so clones detected, 60% to 85% appear once; the ten largest clones hold roughly 23%. The specimen was peripheral blood, collected from a patient treated with radiotherapy plus ipilimumab. These receptors all stem from a human donor with non-small cell lung cancer whose response to radiotherapy plus ipilimumab could not be evaluated. Some clones in this sample may be carry-over from other donors' samples.

The V call is TRBV5-1, the J call TRBJ1-1, with 8 bases matching TRBD1. Germline values: CDR1 SGHRS, CDR2 YFSETQ. The V segment lost 0 bases and the J segment 2 bases; nucleotides outside the gene matches: 6. The CDR3 is made up of 16 amino acids. CDR3 nucleotides: TGCGCCAGCAGCTTGGGGCGGGGACAGGCTAACACTGAAGCTTTCTTT. Translated, it gives CASSLGRGQANTEAFF.

This chain uses TRBV19 with TRBJ2-2; D not certain. This CDR3 has 16 amino acids. Germline assignment: CDR1 LNHDA and CDR2 SQIVND (reference sequence). The V end was cut by 4 bases, the J end by 3 bases, with 15 bases between. The CDR3 coding sequence is TGTGCCAGTAGTAATTCCCAGGAAACACACACCGGGGAGCTGTTTTTT. Translation: CASSNSQETHTGELFF.

The chain combines TRBV5-3 with TRBJ2-7; 15 bases line up with TRBD2. TRBV5-3 is known as an ORF, though its function is uncertain. V shed 0 bases and J 0 bases; nucleotides not matched to a gene: 10. This CDR3 has 20 residues. DNA of the CDR3: TGTGCCAGAAGCTTGGACTCAGGGACTAGCGGGGGGCCATGCTCCTACGAGCAGTACTTC. Amino acids: CARSLDSGTSGGPCSYEQYF.

This chain links TRBV9 with TRBJ2-7; TRBD2 matches 7 bases. Trimming cost V 0 bases and J 2 bases; bases outside gene matches: 2. The CDR3 covers 14 residues. The germline V gene has CDR1 SGDLS and CDR2 YYNGEE. CDR3 in DNA: TGTGCCAGCAGCGTAGGGGGAGGGACCTACGAGCAGTACTTC. It translates to CASSVGGGTYEQYF.

The chain has TRBV4-1 and TRBJ1-1; D remains ambiguous. The V and J ends lost 0 bases and 1 base respectively, with 9 bases between them. Looked up from germline, CDR1 is MGHRA and CDR2 is YSYEKL. The CDR3 is made up of 15 amino acids. CDR3 sequence (DNA): TGCGCCAGCAGCCAAGATTTCGGGTCGAACACTGAAGCTTTCTTT. Translation: CASSQDFGSNTEAFF.

The chain links TRBV11-2 to TRBJ1-1; D unresolved. The germline CDR1 and CDR2 sequences are SGHAT and FQNNGV. Trimming shortened V by 6 bases and J by 2 bases, and 7 bases separated the two germline ends. The CDR3 spans 12 residues. The CDR3: CASRGGNTEAFF. In DNA form, the CDR3 reads TGTGCCAGCAGGGGAGGAAACACTGAAGCTTTCTTT.

The chain has TRBV5-1 and TRBJ2-3, with 7 bases identical to TRBD1. Germline trimming cut 6 bases from V and 2 bases from J; bases unmatched to any gene: 6. There are 14 residues in the CDR3. Germline-derived CDR1 and CDR2 are SGHRS and YFSETQ. CDR3 nucleotides: TGCGCCAGCACGGAACAGGGGCCCACAGATACGCAGTATTTT. It encodes CASTEQGPTDTQYF.

V gene TRBV9 combines with J gene TRBJ2-7; the D is unclear. CDR1 is SGDLS and CDR2 is YYNGEE in the germline V gene. This CDR3 is built from 15 residues. V dropped 3 bases and J dropped 0 bases, with 13 bases sitting between them. CDR3 sequence reads: CASSGQLGSSYEQYF. In DNA form, the CDR3 reads TGTGCCAGCAGCGGGCAGTTGGGCAGCTCCTACGAGCAGTACTTC.

This clone has a single count. The rearrangement uses TRBV4-3 and TRBJ2-5, with D perhaps matching TRBD2 (6 bases). The CDR3 length is 15 residues. The germline CDR1 and CDR2 sequences are LGHNA and YSLEER. Trimming took 3 bases from V and 1 from J, leaving 12 bases between them. The CDR3 sequence is CASSHGTAPQETQYF. DNA for the CDR3: TGCGCCAGCAGCCACGGGACTGCACCCCAAGAGACCCAGTACTTC.

The chain links TRBV7-8 to TRBJ1-1, with D perhaps TRBD1 (6 bases). Deletions cut 3 bases from V and 1 base from J, with 9 bases between. The germline gives CDR1 SGHVS, CDR2 FQNEAQ. The length of the CDR3 is 14 residues. The CDR3 sequence: CASSFQGQNTEAFF. The CDR3 DNA follows: TGTGCCAGCAGCTTCCAGGGACAGAACACTGAAGCTTTCTTT.

This chain joins TRBV7-8 and TRBJ2-7, with 7 bases lining up with TRBD1. Losses at the gene ends were 5 bases for V and 0 bases for J; bases not matched to a gene: 10. The CDR3 totals 16 residues. Germline CDR1 and CDR2: SGHVS and FQNEAQ. CDR3 nucleotide sequence: TGTGCCAGCAGCCCCGGACAGGCTCTCAGCTCCTACGAGCAGTACTTC. This gives the protein CASSPGQALSSYEQYF.

The genes are TRBV2 and TRBJ1-4; no reliable D call. Germline CDR1 SNHLY, CDR2 FYNNEI. This CDR3 region has 14 residues. V shed 6 bases and J shed 8 bases, with 16 bases lying between them. CDR3 in amino acids: CASRARGEGEKLFF. CDR3 DNA sequence: TGTGCCAGCAGGGCACGCGGTGAGGGCGAAAAACTGTTTTTT.

V and J are TRBV5-1 and TRBJ1-4; TRBD1 matches 8 bases. Germline V gives CDR1 SGHRS, CDR2 YFSETQ. The CDR3 consists of 17 residues. The V segment lost 5 bases and the J segment 4 bases; nucleotides outside the gene matches: 13. The CDR3 loop reads CASRRDAGGAGNEKLFF. The CDR3 region has the DNA TGCGCCAGCAGAAGAGACGCAGGGGGCGCGGGTAATGAAAAACTGTTTTTT.

This chain connects TRBV4-3 to TRBJ2-3; D possibly corresponds to TRBD2 (6 bases). V was cut by 4 bases and J by 3 bases, with 17 bases left in between. CDR3 length equals 16 residues. Looked up from germline, CDR1 is LGHNA and CDR2 is YSLEER. The CDR3: CASSLERTGVTDTQYF. CDR3 nucleotide sequence: TGCGCCAGCAGCCTCGAACGGACGGGGGTAACAGATACGCAGTATTTT.

The chain carries TRBV7-9 and TRBJ2-6, with TRBD1 as a possible D gene (6 bases). Trimming stripped 0 bases from V and 0 bases from J, with 12 bases between. CDR1 and CDR2 (germline): SEHNR, FQNEAQ (reference sequence). This CDR3 is built from 18 residues. Here the CDR3 reads CASSLAQGIGSGANVLTF. The CDR3 DNA is TGTGCCAGCAGCTTAGCCCAGGGGATCGGCTCTGGGGCCAACGTCCTGACTTTC.

The V and J genes are TRBV5-4 and TRBJ1-2; 8 bases are a match to TRBD1. Germline V gene sequence: CDR1 SGHNT, CDR2 YYREEE (reference sequence). The trim removed 4 bases at V and 5 bases at J, leaving 10 bases unmatched. The CDR3 consists of 15 residues. This CDR3 is CASSDRDRRSYGYTF. CDR3 DNA sequence: TGTGCCAGCAGCGACCGGGACAGGAGATCTTATGGCTACACCTTC.

The chain carries TRBV5-1 and TRBJ2-7; 7 bases map to TRBD1. Looked up from germline, CDR1 is SGHRS and CDR2 is YFSETQ. The CDR3 consists of 14 residues. J was trimmed by 2 bases and V by 3 bases; bases with no gene match: 5. The CDR3 is CASSSTGTAYEQYF. Here the CDR3 DNA reads TGCGCCAGCAGCTCAACCGGGACAGCCTACGAGCAGTACTTC.

This chain connects TRBV7-9 to TRBJ1-1, with 7 nucleotides matching TRBD1. The CDR3 extends over 14 amino acids. Trimming cost V 1 base and J 1 base; bases outside gene matches: 0. From germline, CDR1 is SEHNR and CDR2 FQNEAQ (reference sequence). The CDR3 sequence: CASSLGQGNTEAFF. The CDR3 DNA reads TGTGCCAGCAGCTTAGGACAGGGGAACACTGAAGCTTTCTTT. The complete variable domain, with remaining parts taken from reference TRBV7-9 and TRBJ1-1, reads DTGVSQNPRHKITKRGQNVTFRCDPISEHNRLYWYRQTLGQGPEFLTYFQNEAQLEKSRLLSDRFSAERPKGSFSTLEIQRTEQGDSAMYLCASSLGQGNTEAFFGQGTRLTVV.

The J gene is TRBJ2-5, the V gene TRBV2; D is uncertain. V lost 5 bases and J 2 bases, leaving 12 bases between the germline ends. This CDR3 contains 14 residues. Germline CDR1 and CDR2: SNHLY and FYNNEI. CDR3 region: CASSPTVPQETQYF. CDR3 nucleotide sequence: TGTGCCAGCAGTCCGACTGTACCACAAGAGACCCAGTACTTC.

The chain combines TRBV7-9 with TRBJ1-1, with 7 bases lining up with TRBD1. The CDR3 runs to 14 residues. The germline V gene has CDR1 SEHNR and CDR2 FQNEAQ (reference sequence). Trimming took 6 bases from V and 3 from J; bases not matched to a gene: 7. The CDR3 reads CASSLQGTYTEAFF. In DNA form, the CDR3 reads TGTGCCAGCAGTTTACAGGGGACCTACACTGAAGCTTTCTTT.

The chain has TRBV18 and TRBJ2-7, with 9 bases aligning to TRBD1. J was trimmed by 3 bases and V by 6 bases; bases with no gene match: 9. This CDR3 has 15 residues. Germline V gives CDR1 KGHSH, CDR2 LQKENI. The CDR3 loop is CASSPGQGLIYEQYF. The CDR3 bases are TGTGCCAGCTCCCCAGGACAGGGGCTTATCTACGAGCAGTACTTC.

The chain employs TRBV5-6 and TRBJ1-6; 10 bases are shared with TRBD1. This CDR3 region has 15 residues. Germline trimming cut 1 base from V and 9 bases from J; bases unmatched to any gene: 4. The germline V gene encodes CDR1 SGHDT and CDR2 YYEEEE. The CDR3 loop reads CASSLYGTGVSPLHF. CDR3 nucleotides: TGTGCCAGCAGCTTGTATGGGACAGGGGTTTCACCCCTCCACTTT.

A single count supports this clone. Distinct nucleotide sequences in the sample also encode this CDR3. The chain couples TRBV7-9 to TRBJ1-5; no firm D call. V was clipped by 0 bases and J by 5 bases, with 5 bases between them. Per the germline V gene, CDR1 is SEHNR and CDR2 is FQNEAQ (reference sequence). The CDR3 is 13 residues long. CDR3: CASSLARDQPQHF. Here the CDR3 DNA reads TGTGCCAGCAGCTTAGCGCGGGATCAGCCCCAGCATTTT.